This T cell receptor beta chain emerged from a study of T cell repertoires in cytomegalovirus infection. Overall study: Public signatures in TCR beta pointed to CMV infection and matching HLA type.

This clonotype was seen repeatedly, ten times or more. The antigen is undetermined. Study outcomes and limitations: Across the ex vivo response, the dominant clonotypes were HLA-C-restricted CMV-specific TCR beta clonotypes.

Germline V lookup: CDR1 SGHTA, CDR2 FQGNSA. The ends lost 4 bases at V and 0 bases at J; junction bases unmatched: 12. The CDR3 loop spans 18 amino acids. TCRdb fed the reads into MiXCR, producing one record per CDR3 protein. Of about 180,000 distinct CDR3 sequences in the sample, approximately 15% were seen once. What was sequenced was PBMCs. The clonotype comes from a human donor in good health (CMV status not recorded). Some clones in this sample may be carry-over from other donors' samples. The chain is built from TRBV7-2 and TRBJ2-3, with 8 nucleotides matching TRBD2. The CDR3 coding sequence is TGTGCCAGCAGCTCCCCCCGGGGTTTAGCGGGGAGCACAGATACGCAGTATTTT. It codes for CASSSPRGLAGSTDTQYF.